The present TCR beta chain was sequenced within a study of T cells after posttransplantation cyclophosphamide. Whole-study results and caveats: TRB clonality was highly associated with recipient CMV seropositivity and reactivation. Donor CD8+ memory clones often dominated recipient blood repertoires at later times.

This clone has at least ten counts. Its antigen remains unknown. Germline V CDR1 and CDR2: SGHVS, FNYEAQ. V was clipped by 5 bases and J by 1 base, with 17 bases between them. This CDR3 has 16 amino acids. Busulfan-fludarabine conditioning, marrow transplant, and cyclophosphamide on days +3 and +4 were administered. Generated by immunoSEQ multiplex PCR, the TCRdb table keeps only in-frame clones and is missing some. This sample carries 7,000 to 9,500 clones, none of them present only once. The source was PBMCs, collected 350 to 370 days after allogeneic stem cell transplant with posttransplant cyclophosphamide. The gene calls are TRBV7-6 and TRBJ1-1, with D possibly matching TRBD1 (6 bases). The sequence was obtained from a male patient aged 50 or older who received an allogeneic stem cell transplant from a related donor and was CMV-positive. Some T cells may possibly be graft donor cells. The CDR3 nucleotides are TGTGCCAGCAGCCTACTACAGGGACGTACGAACACTGAAGCTTTCTTT. Its translation: CASSLLQGRTNTEAFF.